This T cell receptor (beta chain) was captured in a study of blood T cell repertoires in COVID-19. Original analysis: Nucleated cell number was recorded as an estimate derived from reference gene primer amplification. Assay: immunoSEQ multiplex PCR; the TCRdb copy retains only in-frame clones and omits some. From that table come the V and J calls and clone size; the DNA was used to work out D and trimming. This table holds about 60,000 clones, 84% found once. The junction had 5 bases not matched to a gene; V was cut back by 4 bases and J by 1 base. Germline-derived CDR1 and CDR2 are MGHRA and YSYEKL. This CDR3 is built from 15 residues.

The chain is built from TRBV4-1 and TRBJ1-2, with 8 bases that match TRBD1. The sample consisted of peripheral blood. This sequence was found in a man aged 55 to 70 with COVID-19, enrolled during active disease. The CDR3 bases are TGCGCCAGCAGCCTCCAGGGGGCTGGTAACTATGGCTACACCTTC. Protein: CASSLQGAGNYGYTF.